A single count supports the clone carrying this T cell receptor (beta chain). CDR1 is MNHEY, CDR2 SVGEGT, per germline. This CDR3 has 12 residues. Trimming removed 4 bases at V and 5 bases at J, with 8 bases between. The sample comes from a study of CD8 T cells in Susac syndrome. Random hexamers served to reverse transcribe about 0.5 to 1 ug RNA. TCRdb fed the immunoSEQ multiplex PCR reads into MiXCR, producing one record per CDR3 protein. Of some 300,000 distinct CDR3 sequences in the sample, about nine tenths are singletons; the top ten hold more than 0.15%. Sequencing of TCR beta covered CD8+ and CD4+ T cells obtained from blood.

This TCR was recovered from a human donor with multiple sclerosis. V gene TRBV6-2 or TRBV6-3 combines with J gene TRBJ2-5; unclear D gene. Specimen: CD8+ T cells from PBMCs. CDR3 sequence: CASSLDTETQYF. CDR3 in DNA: TGTGCCAGCAGTTTAGATACGGAGACCCAGTACTTC.